This T cell receptor beta chain stems from a study of blood T cell repertoires in COVID-19. Looking at the study overall: Nucleic acid was either cDNA or gDNA, and it came from T cells, B-cell-depleted T cells, or PBMCs.

This clone has just one count. Sequenced by immunoSEQ multiplex PCR; TCRdb stores in-frame clones only, minus some. The table lists some 300,000 clones, roughly 86% of them singletons. This CDR3 spans 14 amino acids. Per germline, CDR1 SGHTS and CDR2 YDEGEE. After removal of 5 bases from V and 1 base from J, the junction contained 5 bases not matched to a gene. The chain combines TRBV5-8 with TRBJ1-1; 7 bases line up with TRBD1. Input material: peripheral blood. The receptor was isolated from a young woman with COVID-19, enrolled during active disease. DNA for the CDR3: TGTGCCAGCAGGCACAGGGGACGGAACACTGAAGCTTTCTTT. Its translation is CASRHRGRNTEAFF.